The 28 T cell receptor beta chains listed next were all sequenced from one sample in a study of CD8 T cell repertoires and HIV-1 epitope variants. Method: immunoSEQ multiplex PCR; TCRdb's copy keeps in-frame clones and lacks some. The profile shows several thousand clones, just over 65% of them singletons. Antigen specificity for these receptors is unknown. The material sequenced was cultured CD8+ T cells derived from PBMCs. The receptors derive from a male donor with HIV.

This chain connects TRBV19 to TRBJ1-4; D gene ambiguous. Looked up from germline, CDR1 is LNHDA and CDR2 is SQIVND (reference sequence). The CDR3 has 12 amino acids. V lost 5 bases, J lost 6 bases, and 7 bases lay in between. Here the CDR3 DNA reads TGTGCCAGTAGTTGGGATTATGAAAAACTGTTTTTT. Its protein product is CASSWDYEKLFF.

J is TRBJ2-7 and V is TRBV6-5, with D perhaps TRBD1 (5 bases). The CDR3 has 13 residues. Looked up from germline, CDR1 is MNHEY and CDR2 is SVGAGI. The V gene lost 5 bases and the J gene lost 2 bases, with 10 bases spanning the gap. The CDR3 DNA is TGTGCCAGCAGTCAGGGTTCAACCTACGAGCAGTACTTC. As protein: CASSQGSTYEQYF.

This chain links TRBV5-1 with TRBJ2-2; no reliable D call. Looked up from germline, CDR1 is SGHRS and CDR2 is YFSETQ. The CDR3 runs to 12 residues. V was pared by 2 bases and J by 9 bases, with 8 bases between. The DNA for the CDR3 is TGCGCCAGCAGCTTAGTAGACCGGGAGCTGTTTTTT. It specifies CASSLVDRELFF.

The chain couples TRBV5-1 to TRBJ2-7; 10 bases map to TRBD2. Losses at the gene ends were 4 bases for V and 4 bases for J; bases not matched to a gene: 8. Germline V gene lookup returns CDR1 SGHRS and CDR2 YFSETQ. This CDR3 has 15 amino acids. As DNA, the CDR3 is TGCGCCAGCAGCCTAGCGGGAGCGGTCCAGTACGAGCAGTACTTC. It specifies CASSLAGAVQYEQYF.

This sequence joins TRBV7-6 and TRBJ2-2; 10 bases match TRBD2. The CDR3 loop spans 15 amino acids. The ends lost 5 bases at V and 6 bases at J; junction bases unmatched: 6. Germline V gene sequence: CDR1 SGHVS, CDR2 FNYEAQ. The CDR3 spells CASSASGGPPGELFF. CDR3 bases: TGTGCCAGCAGCGCTAGCGGGGGCCCACCCGGGGAGCTGTTTTTT. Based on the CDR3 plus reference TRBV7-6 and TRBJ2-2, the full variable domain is GAGVSQSPRYKVTKRGQDVALRCDPISGHVSLYWYRQALGQGPEFLTYFNYEAQQDKSGLPNDRFSAERPEGSISTLTIQRTEQRDSAMYRCASSASGGPPGELFFGEGSRLTVL.

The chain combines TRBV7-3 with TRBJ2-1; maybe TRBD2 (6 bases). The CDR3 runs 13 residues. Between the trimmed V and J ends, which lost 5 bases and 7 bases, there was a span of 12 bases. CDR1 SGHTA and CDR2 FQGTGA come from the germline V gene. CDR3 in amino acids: CASSPAGGNEQFF. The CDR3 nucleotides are TGTGCCAGCAGCCCCGCCGGGGGAAATGAGCAGTTCTTC. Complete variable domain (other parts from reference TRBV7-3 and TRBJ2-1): GAGVSQTPSNKVTEKGKYVELRCDPISGHTALYWYRQSLGQGPEFLIYFQGTGAADDSGLPNDRFFAVRPEGSVSTLKIQRTERGDSAVYLCASSPAGGNEQFFGPGTRLTVL.

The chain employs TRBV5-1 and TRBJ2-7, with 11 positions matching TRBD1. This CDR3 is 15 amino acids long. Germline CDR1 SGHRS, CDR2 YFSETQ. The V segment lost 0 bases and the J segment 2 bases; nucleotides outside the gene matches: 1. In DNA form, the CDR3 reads TGCGCCAGCAGCTTGGGGGACAGGGGGGCCTACGAGCAGTACTTC. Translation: CASSLGDRGAYEQYF.

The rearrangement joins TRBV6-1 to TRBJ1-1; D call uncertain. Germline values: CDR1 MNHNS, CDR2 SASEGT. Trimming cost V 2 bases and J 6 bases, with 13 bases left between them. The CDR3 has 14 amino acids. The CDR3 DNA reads TGTGCCAGCAGTGAATATGGGCGGAGGTCTGAAGCTTTCTTT. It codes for CASSEYGRRSEAFF.

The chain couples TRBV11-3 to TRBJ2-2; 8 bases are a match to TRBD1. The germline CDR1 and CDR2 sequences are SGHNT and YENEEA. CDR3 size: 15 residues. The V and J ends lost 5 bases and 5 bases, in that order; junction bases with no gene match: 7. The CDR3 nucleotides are TGTGCCAGCAGCCCCGACAGGGGTGGAACCGGGGAGCTGTTTTTT. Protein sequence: CASSPDRGGTGELFF.

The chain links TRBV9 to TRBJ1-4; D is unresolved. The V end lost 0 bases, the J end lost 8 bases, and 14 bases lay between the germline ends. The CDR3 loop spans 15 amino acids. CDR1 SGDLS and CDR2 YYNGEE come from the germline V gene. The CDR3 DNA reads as TGTGCCAGCAGCGTAGAGTGGATGCCGGGCGAAAAACTGTTTTTT. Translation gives CASSVEWMPGEKLFF.

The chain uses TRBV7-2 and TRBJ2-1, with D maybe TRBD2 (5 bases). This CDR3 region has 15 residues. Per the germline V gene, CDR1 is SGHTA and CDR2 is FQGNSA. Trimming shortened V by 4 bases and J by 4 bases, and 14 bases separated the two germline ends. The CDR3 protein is CASSSPTRGYNEQFF. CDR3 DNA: TGTGCCAGCAGCTCCCCCACTAGAGGTTACAATGAGCAGTTCTTC.

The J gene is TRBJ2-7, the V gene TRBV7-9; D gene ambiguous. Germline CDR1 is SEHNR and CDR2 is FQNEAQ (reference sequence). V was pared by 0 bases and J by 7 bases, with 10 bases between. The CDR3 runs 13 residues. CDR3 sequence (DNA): TGTGCCAGCAGCTTAGCGGGCAGAGAGGAGCAGTACTTC. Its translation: CASSLAGREEQYF.

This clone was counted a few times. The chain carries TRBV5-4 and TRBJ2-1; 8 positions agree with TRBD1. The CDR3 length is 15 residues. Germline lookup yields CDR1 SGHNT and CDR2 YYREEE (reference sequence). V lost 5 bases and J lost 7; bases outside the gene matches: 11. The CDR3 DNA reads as TGTGCCAGCAGACCAGGACAGGGAACATTTAATGAGCAGTTCTTC. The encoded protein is CASRPGQGTFNEQFF. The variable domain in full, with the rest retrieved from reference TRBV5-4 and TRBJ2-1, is ETGVTQSPTHLIKTRGQQVTLRCSSQSGHNTVSWYQQALGQGPQFIFQYYREEENGRGNFPPRFSGLQFPNYSSELNVNALELDDSALYLCASRPGQGTFNEQFFGPGTRLTVL.

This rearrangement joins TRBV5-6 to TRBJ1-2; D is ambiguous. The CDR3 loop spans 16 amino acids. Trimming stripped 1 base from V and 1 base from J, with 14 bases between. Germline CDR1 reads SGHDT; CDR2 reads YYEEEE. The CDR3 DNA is TGTGCCAGCAGCTTGTACCCCCAGGATATTAACTATGGCTACACCTTC. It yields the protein CASSLYPQDINYGYTF.

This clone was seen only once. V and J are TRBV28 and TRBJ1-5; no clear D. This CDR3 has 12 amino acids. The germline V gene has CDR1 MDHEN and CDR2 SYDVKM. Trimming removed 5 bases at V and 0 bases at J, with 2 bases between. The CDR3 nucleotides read TGTGCCAGCAGTATTAGCAATCAGCCCCAGCATTTT. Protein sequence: CASSISNQPQHF.

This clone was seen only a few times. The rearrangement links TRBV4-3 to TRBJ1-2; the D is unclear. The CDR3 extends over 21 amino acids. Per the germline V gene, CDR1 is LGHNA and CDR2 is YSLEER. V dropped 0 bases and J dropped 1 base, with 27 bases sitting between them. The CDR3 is CASSQESPLDQQTFHNYGYTF. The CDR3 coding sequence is TGCGCCAGCAGCCAAGAAAGCCCGTTGGACCAGCAAACATTCCATAACTATGGCTACACCTTC.

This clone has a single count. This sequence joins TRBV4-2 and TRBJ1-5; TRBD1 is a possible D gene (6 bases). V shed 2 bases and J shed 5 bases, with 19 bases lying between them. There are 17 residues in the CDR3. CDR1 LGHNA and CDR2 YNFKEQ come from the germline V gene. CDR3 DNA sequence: TGTGCCAGCAGCCAATACCCAGGCACAGGGATCGATCAGCCCCAGCATTTT. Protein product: CASSQYPGTGIDQPQHF.

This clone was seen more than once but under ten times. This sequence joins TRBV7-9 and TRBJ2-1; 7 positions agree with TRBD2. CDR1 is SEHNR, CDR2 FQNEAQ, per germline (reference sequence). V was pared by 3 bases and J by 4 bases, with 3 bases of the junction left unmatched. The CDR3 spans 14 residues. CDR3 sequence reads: CASSFAGEYNEQFF. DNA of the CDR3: TGTGCCAGCAGCTTCGCGGGGGAGTACAATGAGCAGTTCTTC. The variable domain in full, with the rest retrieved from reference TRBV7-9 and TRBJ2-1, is DTGVSQNPRHKITKRGQNVTFRCDPISEHNRLYWYRQTLGQGPEFLTYFQNEAQLEKSRLLSDRFSAERPKGSFSTLEIQRTEQGDSAMYLCASSFAGEYNEQFFGPGTRLTVL.

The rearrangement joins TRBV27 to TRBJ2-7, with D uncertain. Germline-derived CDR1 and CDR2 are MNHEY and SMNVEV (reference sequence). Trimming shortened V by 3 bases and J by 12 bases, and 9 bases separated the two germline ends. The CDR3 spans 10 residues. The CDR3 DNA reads TGTGCCAGCAGTTTTGGGTTGGGGTACTTC. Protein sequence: CASSFGLGYF.

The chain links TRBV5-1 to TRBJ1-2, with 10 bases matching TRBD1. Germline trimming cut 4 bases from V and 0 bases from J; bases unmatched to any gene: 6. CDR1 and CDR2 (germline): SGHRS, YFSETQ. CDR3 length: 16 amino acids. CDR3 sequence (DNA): TGCGCCAGCAGCCCTGGGGACAGGGGAGCTAACTATGGCTACACCTTC. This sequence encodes CASSPGDRGANYGYTF.

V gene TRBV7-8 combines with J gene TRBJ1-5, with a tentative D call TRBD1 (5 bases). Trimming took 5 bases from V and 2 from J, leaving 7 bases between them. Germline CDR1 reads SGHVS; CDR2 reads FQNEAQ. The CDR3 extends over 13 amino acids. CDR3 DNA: TGTGCCAGCAGCCAAGGGGGCAATCAGCCCCAGCATTTT. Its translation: CASSQGGNQPQHF.

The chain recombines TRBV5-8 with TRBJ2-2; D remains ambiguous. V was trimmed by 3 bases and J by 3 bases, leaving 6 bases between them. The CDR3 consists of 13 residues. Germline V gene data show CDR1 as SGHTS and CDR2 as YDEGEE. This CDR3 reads CASSSLDTGELFF. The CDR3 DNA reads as TGTGCCAGCAGCTCGTTGGACACCGGGGAGCTGTTTTTT.

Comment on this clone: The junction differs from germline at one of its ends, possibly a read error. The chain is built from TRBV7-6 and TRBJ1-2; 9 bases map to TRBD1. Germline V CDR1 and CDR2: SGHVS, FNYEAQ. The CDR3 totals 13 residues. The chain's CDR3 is CASSGQGWNGYIF. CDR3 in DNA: TGTGCCAGCAGCGGACAGGGGTGGAATGGCTACATCTTC.

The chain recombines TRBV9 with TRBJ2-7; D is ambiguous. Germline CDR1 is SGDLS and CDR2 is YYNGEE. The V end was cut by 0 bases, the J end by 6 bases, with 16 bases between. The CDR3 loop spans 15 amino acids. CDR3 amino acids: CASSVDPSSWSEQYF. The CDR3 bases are TGTGCCAGCAGCGTAGATCCCTCTAGTTGGTCCGAGCAGTACTTC.

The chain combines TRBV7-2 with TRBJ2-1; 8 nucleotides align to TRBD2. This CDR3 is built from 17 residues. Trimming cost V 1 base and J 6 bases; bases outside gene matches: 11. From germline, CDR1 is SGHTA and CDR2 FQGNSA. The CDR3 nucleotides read TGTGCCAGCAGCTTAGAGCCCCGGACTAGCTGGGGCAATGAGCAGTTCTTC. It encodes CASSLEPRTSWGNEQFF.

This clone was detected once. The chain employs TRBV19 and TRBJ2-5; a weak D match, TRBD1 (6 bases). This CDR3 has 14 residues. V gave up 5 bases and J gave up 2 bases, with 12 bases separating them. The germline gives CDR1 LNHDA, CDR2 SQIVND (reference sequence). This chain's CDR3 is CASSDEDSQETQYF. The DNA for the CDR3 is TGTGCCAGTAGTGACGAGGACAGTCAAGAGACCCAGTACTTC.

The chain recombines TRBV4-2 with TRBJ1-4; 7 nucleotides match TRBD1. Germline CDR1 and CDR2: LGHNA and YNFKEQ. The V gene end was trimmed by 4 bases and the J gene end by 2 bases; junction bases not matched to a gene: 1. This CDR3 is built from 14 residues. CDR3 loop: CASSPGQTNEKLFF. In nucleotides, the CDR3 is TGTGCCAGCAGCCCGGGACAGACTAATGAAAAACTGTTTTTT.

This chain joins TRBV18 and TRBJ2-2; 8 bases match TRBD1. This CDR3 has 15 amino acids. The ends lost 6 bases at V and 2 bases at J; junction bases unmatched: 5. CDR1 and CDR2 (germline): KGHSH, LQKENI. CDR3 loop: CASSRTGTNTGELFF. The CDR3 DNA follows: TGTGCCAGCTCCCGGACAGGGACTAACACCGGGGAGCTGTTTTTT.